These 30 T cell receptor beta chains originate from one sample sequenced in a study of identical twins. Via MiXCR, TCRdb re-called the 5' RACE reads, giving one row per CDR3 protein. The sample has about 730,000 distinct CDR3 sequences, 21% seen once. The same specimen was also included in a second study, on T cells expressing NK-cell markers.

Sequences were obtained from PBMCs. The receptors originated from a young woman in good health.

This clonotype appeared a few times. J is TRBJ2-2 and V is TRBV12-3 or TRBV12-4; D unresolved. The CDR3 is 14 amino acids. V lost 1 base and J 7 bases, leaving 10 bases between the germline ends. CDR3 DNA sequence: TGTGCCAGCAGTTTAGGACCCCGGGTCGGGGAGCTGTTTTTT. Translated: CASSLGPRVGELFF.

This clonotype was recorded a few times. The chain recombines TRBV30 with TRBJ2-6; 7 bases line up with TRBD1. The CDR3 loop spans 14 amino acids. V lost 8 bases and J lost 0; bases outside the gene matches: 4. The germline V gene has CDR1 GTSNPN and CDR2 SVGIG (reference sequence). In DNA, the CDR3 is TGTGCCGGGGACAGTTTCTCTGGGGCCAACGTCCTGACTTTC. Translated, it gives CAGDSFSGANVLTF.

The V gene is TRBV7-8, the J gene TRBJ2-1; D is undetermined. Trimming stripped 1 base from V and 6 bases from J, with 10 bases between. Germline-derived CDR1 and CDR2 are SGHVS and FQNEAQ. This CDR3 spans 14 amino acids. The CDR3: CASSLGDVLNEQFF. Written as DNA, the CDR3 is TGTGCCAGCAGCTTAGGCGACGTCCTCAATGAGCAGTTCTTC.

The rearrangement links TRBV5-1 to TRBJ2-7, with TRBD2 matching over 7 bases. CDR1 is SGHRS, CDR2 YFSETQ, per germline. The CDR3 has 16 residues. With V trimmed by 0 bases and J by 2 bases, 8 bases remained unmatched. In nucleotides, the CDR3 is TGCGCCAGCAGCTTGGACCCAACGGGGGGACCCTACGAGCAGTACTTC. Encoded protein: CASSLDPTGGPYEQYF.

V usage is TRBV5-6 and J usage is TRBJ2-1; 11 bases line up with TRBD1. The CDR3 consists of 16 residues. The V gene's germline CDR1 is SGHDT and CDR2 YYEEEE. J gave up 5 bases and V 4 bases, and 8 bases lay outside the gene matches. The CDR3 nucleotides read TGTGCCAGCAGCGCATCCGGACAGGGGGCCGACAATGAGCAGTTCTTC. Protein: CASSASGQGADNEQFF.

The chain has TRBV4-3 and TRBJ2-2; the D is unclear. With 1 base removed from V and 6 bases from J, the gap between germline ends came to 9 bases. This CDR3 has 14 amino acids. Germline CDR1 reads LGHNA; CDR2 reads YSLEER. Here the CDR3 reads CASSQVSFSGELFF. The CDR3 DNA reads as TGCGCCAGCAGCCAAGTGTCGTTTTCCGGGGAGCTGTTTTTT.

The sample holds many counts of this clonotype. The CDR3 coding sequence is TGTGCCAGCAGCCCGGACCCCCCAGGGTACTATGGCTACACCTTC. Translation gives CASSPDPPGYYGYTF. The chain has TRBV7-2 and TRBJ1-2; maybe TRBD1 (5 bases). The CDR3 loop spans 15 amino acids. Germline CDR1 and CDR2: SGHTA and FQGNSA. V was shortened by 5 bases and J by 3 bases, with 16 bases between the two germline ends.

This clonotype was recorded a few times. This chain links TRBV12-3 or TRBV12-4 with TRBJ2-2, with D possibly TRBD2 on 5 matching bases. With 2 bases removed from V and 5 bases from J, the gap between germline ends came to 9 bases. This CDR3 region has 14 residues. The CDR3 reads CASSLPSGTGELFF. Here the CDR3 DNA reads TGTGCCAGCAGTTTACCATCGGGGACCGGGGAGCTGTTTTTT.

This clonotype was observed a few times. CDR3 in amino acids: CASSLEAQGGGGYTF. The CDR3 nucleotides read TGCGCCAGCAGCTTAGAAGCACAGGGTGGAGGAGGCTACACCTTC. This rearrangement joins TRBV5-1 to TRBJ1-2; D is possibly TRBD1 (6 bases). The germline CDR1 and CDR2 sequences are SGHRS and YFSETQ. V lost 2 bases and J 8 bases, leaving 19 bases between the germline ends. The CDR3 length is 15 residues.

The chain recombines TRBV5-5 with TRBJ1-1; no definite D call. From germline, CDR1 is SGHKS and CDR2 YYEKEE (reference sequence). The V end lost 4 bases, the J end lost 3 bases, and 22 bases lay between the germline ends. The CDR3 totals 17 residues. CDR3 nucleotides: TGTGCCAGCAGCCCACCTTCGGCACCTCCCGGCGACACTGAAGCTTTCTTT. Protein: CASSPPSAPPGDTEAFF.

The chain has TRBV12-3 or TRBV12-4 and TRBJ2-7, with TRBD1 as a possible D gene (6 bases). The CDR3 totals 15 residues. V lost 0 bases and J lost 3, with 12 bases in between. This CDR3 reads CASSLAAGAYYEQYF. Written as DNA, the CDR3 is TGTGCCAGCAGTTTAGCGGCAGGGGCCTACTACGAGCAGTACTTC.

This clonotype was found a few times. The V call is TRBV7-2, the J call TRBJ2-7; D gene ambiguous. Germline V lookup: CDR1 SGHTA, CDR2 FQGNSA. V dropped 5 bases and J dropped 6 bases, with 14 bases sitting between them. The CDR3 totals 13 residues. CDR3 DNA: TGTGCCAGCAGCCAAATACAACGGCTCGAGCAGTACTTC. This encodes CASSQIQRLEQYF.

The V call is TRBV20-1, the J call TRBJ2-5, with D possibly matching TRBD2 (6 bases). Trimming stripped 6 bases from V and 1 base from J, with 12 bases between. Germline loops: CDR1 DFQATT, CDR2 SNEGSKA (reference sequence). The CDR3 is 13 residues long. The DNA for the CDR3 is TGCAGTGCCGGGCGGGGACCCCAAGAGACCCAGTACTTC. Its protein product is CSAGRGPQETQYF.

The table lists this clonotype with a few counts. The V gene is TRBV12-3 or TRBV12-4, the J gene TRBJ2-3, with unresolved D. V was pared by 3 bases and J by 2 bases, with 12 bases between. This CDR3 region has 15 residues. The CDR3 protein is CASSLTARVTDTQYF. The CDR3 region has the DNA TGTGCCAGCAGTTTGACGGCACGAGTCACAGATACGCAGTATTTT.

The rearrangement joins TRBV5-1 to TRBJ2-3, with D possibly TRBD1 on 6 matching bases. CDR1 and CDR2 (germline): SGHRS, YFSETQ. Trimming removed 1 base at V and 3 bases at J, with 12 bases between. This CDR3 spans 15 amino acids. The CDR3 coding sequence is TGCGCCAGCAGCTTGAAGACAGGAGCTACAGATACGCAGTATTTT. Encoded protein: CASSLKTGATDTQYF.

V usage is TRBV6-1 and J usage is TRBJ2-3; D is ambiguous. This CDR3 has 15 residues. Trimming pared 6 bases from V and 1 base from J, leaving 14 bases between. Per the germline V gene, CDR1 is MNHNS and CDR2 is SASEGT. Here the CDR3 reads CASRPPDWRTDTQYF. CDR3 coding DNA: TGTGCCAGCAGACCTCCAGACTGGCGCACAGATACGCAGTATTTT.

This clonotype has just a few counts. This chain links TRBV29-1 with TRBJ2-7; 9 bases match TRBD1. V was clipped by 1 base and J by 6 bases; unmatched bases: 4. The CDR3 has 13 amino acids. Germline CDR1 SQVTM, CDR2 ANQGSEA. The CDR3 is CSVEGDREGEQYF. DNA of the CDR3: TGCAGCGTTGAAGGGGACAGGGAGGGCGAGCAGTACTTC.

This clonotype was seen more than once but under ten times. The DNA for the CDR3 is TGTGCCAGCAGCTTTCTTGGTGACTATGGCTACACCTTC. It codes for CASSFLGDYGYTF. This chain links TRBV7-6 with TRBJ1-2; no clear D. Germline V CDR1 and CDR2: SGHVS, FNYEAQ. V was clipped by 3 bases and J by 3 bases, with 8 bases between them. There are 13 residues in the CDR3.

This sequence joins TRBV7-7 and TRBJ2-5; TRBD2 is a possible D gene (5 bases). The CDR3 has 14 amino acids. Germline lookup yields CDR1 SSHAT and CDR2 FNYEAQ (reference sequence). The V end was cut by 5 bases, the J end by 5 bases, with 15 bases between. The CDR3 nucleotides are TGTGCCAGCAGCACCGGCATGTCGGGGGAGACCCAGTACTTC. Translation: CASSTGMSGETQYF.

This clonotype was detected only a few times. DNA of the CDR3: TGCAGCGTTGAGAGGATCTCCTACAATGAGCAGTTCTTC. Translating gives CSVERISYNEQFF. The V call is TRBV29-1, the J call TRBJ2-1, with unresolved D. CDR1 is SQVTM, CDR2 ANQGSEA, per germline. The length of the CDR3 is 13 residues. Trimming left V 3 bases short and J 0 bases short, with 6 bases between.

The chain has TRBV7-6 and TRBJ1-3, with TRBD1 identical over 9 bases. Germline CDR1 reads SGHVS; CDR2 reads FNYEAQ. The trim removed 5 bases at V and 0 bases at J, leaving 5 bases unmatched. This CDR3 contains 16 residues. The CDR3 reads CASSPGQGRSGNTIYF. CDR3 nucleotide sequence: TGTGCCAGCAGCCCGGGACAGGGCCGCTCTGGAAACACCATATATTTT.

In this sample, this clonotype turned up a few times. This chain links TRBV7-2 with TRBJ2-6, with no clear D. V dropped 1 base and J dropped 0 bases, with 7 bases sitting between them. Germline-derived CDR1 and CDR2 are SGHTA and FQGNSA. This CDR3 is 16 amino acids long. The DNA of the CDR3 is TGTGCCAGCAGCTTAGTAGGGAACTCTGGGGCCAACGTCCTGACTTTC. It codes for CASSLVGNSGANVLTF.

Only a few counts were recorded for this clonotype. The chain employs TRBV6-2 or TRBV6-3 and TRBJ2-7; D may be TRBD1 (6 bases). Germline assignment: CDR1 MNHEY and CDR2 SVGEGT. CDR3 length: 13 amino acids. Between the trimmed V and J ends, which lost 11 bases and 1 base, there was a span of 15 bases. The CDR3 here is CAVWTQGSYEQYF. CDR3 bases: TGTGCCGTCTGGACCCAGGGGTCCTACGAGCAGTACTTC.

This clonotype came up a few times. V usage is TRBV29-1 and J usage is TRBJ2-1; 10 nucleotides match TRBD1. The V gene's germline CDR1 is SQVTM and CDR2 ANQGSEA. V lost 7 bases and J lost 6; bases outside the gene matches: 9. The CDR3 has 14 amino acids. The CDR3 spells CSAKGGTGANEQFF. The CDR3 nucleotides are TGCAGCGCCAAGGGCGGGACAGGGGCCAATGAGCAGTTCTTC.

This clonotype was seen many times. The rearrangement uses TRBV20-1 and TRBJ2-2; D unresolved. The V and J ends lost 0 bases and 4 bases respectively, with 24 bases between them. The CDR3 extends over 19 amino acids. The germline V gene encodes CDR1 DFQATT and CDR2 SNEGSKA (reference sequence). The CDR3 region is CSARDRNPRARYRTGELFF. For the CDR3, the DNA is TGCAGTGCTAGAGATCGGAACCCCAGAGCGAGGTATCGCACCGGGGAGCTGTTTTTT.

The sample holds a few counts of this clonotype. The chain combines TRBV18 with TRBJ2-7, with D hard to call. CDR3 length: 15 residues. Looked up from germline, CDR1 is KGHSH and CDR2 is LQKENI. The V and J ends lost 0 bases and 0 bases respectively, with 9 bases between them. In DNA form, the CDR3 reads TGTGCCAGCTCACCACCTCTGCGAAACTCCTACGAGCAGTACTTC. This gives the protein CASSPPLRNSYEQYF.

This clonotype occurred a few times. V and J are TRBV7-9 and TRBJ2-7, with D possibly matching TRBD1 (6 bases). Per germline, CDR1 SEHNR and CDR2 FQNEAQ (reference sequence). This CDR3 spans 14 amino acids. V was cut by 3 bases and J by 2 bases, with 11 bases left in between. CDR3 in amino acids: CASSFPQGPYEQYF. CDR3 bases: TGTGCCAGCAGCTTCCCACAGGGTCCCTACGAGCAGTACTTC.

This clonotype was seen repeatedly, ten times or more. The CDR3 reads CASGAGNTQYF. The DNA of the CDR3 is TGTGCCAGTGGAGCGGGAAATACGCAGTATTTT. This chain uses TRBV12-3 or TRBV12-4 with TRBJ2-3; 7 nucleotides match TRBD2. J was trimmed by 7 bases and V by 9 bases; bases with no gene match: 4. The CDR3 is 11 residues long.

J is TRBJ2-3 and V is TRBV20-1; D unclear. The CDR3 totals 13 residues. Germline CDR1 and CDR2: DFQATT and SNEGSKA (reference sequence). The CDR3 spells CSFPGFMLDTQYF. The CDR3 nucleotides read TGCAGCTTCCCGGGCTTTATGCTAGATACGCAGTATTTT.

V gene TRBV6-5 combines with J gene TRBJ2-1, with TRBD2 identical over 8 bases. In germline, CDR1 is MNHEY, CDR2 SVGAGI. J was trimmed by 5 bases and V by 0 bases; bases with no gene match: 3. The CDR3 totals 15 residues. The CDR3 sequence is CASSYSGSGNNEQFF. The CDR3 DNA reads TGTGCCAGCAGTTACTCAGGTAGCGGGAACAATGAGCAGTTCTTC.